One and the same sample provided the 7 T cell receptor beta chains below, sequenced in a study of technical replicates of blood from several donors (dated by TCRdb to about 2017). The library was generated by the immunoSEQ multiplex PCR assay. In TCRdb, the immuneACCESS table is reduced to in-frame sequences with V and J assigned. These tables do not hold every clone; where another copy was compared, an unresolved V gene accounts for under half, and the others remain unexplained. This sample is represented by about 98,000 clones; approximately 94% of them were singletons. Over 0.2% of the sample is in the top ten clones. The sample comprised T cells isolated from PBMCs. Receptors were obtained from a human donor in good health.

The rearrangement uses TRBV18 and TRBJ2-2; a weak D match, TRBD2 (6 bases). Per the germline V gene, CDR1 is KGHSH and CDR2 is LQKENI. V was clipped by 1 base and J by 6 bases, with 15 bases between them. The CDR3 spans 16 residues. The CDR3 reads CASSPRDSFKAGELFF. CDR3 sequence (DNA): TGTGCCAGCTCACCACGGGACTCCTTTAAGGCCGGGGAGCTGTTTTTT.

The chain employs TRBV27 and TRBJ2-7; possible D gene TRBD2, 6 bases. The CDR3 is made up of 16 amino acids. Germline CDR1 MNHEY, CDR2 SMNVEV (reference sequence). V gave up 2 bases and J gave up 5 bases, with 19 bases separating them. The CDR3 bases are TGTGCCAGCAGTTTAATTTTCGGGACTGGCTCGGACGAGCAGTACTTC. It is translated as CASSLIFGTGSDEQYF.

The chain couples TRBV5-1 to TRBJ1-1; D possibly corresponds to TRBD1 (6 bases). The germline CDR1 and CDR2 sequences are SGHRS and YFSETQ. The CDR3 length is 16 residues. Trimming shortened V by 4 bases and J by 1 base, and 17 bases separated the two germline ends. CDR3: CASSAGPRGGNTEAFF. CDR3 DNA sequence: TGCGCCAGCAGCGCCGGACCCAGGGGCGGGAACACTGAAGCTTTCTTT.

V and J are TRBV10-3 and TRBJ2-3; D perhaps matches TRBD1 (5 bases). Germline-derived CDR1 and CDR2 are ENHRY and SYGVKD. This CDR3 spans 16 amino acids. Trimming removed 2 bases at V and 2 bases at J, with 14 bases between. The CDR3: CAISESMTVPTDTQYF. CDR3 nucleotide sequence: TGTGCCATCAGTGAGAGTATGACAGTTCCCACAGATACGCAGTATTTT.

The V and J genes are TRBV6-1 and TRBJ2-7; 9 nucleotides align to TRBD1. V lost 6 bases, J lost 6 bases, and 9 bases stayed unmatched. The CDR3 extends over 14 amino acids. Germline CDR1 MNHNS, CDR2 SASEGT. CDR3 nucleotides: TGTGCCAGCAGCCCATCCGGGACAGGGACCGAGCAGTACTTC. Translating it yields CASSPSGTGTEQYF.

V is TRBV9 and J is TRBJ1-1; 7 nucleotides agree with TRBD1. The length of the CDR3 is 14 residues. The ends lost 3 bases at V and 0 bases at J; junction bases unmatched: 2. The germline gives CDR1 SGDLS, CDR2 YYNGEE. The CDR3 DNA is TGTGCCAGCAGCGGACAGGGACTGAACACTGAAGCTTTCTTT. Its protein product is CASSGQGLNTEAFF. Full variable domain (missing parts from reference TRBV9 and TRBJ1-1): DSGVTQTPKHLITATGQRVTLRCSPRSGDLSVYWYQQSLDQGLQFLIQYYNGEERAKGNILERFSAQQFPDLHSELNLSSLELGDSALYFCASSGQGLNTEAFFGQGTRLTVV.

This CDR3 reads CASSSPPGTSGTGELFF. DNA of the CDR3: TGTGCCAGCAGTTCGCCCCCCGGGACTAGCGGGACCGGGGAGCTGTTTTTT. The chain joins TRBV28 to TRBJ2-2; 12 nucleotides line up with TRBD2. CDR3 length equals 17 residues. J was trimmed by 5 bases and V by 4 bases; bases with no gene match: 8. Germline V gives CDR1 MDHEN, CDR2 SYDVKM.